This paragraph reports one TCR beta chain. Its antigen remains unknown. Sequence at one end of the junction differs from germline and may be a read error. The template was RNA from unsorted bulk tissue. The normal lung tissue was taken more than 3 cm from the tumor edge. Between August and November 2014, newly diagnosed, chemotherapy-naive lung cancer patients underwent thoracic surgery in China. This entry comes from a study of tumor and adjacent non-tumor tissue in lung cancer. Study-level findings and limits: In normal lung, the top 100 clones were significantly more dominant than in tumor. Higher tumor TCR diversity was associated with shorter survival. Compared with tumor, normal lung showed significantly lower TCR diversity.

The library came from three nested PCR rounds adapted from ARM-PCR protocols. Each CDR3 protein gets one entry after TCRdb re-called the multiplex PCR reads with MiXCR. The sample yields about 98,000 distinct CDR3 sequences, roughly 80% seen once. Germline-derived CDR1 and CDR2 are SGHNT and YENEEA. The CDR3 loop spans 13 amino acids. This TCR derives from a man aged 60-69 years with small cell lung cancer. Sequencing was done on a sample of distant non-tumor lung tissue. This chain connects TRBV11-3 to TRBJ2-5; D perhaps matches TRBD1 (5 bases). The CDR3, as DNA: TGTGCTAGCAGCCTGGGGCCTCAAGAGACCCAGTACTTC. Translated: CASSLGPQETQYF.